This T cell receptor (beta chain) was retrieved from a study of blood T cell repertoires in COVID-19. For the study at large: Donors in the United States, Italy and Spain gave samples during acute or convalescent COVID-19.

This CDR3 contains 15 residues. CDR1 is SGHTA, CDR2 FQGNSA, per germline. Trimming pared 5 bases from V and 0 bases from J, leaving 11 bases between. How the authors handled the data: Using reference gene primer amplification, nucleated cell counts were estimated. Data came from immunoSEQ multiplex PCR; TCRdb stores just in-frame clones and leaves some out. The DNA was the basis for D and trimming; V, J and clone size are from that table. Among over 200,000 clones, roughly 87% were seen once, and the ten largest hold less than 15%. The sequence was collected from a woman between 18 and 29 years old who had recovered from COVID-19. The sequenced material came from peripheral blood. The rearrangement uses TRBV7-2 and TRBJ1-3; D gene ambiguous. The DNA of the CDR3 is TGTGCCAGCAGCCTGGCAGGTGGCTCTGGAAACACCATATATTTT. Its translation is CASSLAGGSGNTIYF.